The clone carrying this T cell receptor (beta chain) showed up just once. The data belong to a study of blood T cell repertoires in COVID-19. The overall study: PBMCs, B-cell-depleted T cells, or T cells were the source of the cDNA or gDNA that made up the material.

How the authors handled the data: The authors estimated nucleated cell counts from reference gene primer amplification. Sequenced by immunoSEQ multiplex PCR; TCRdb stores in-frame clones only, minus some. D and trimming come from the DNA, and the V and J calls and clone size come from that table. The sample shows roughly 200,000 clones, more than 85% of them seen only once. Material: peripheral blood. The sequence derives from a woman in her 30s with active or convalescent COVID-19.

CDR3 in amino acids: CASSSPAGAYNEQFF. DNA for the CDR3: TGTGCCAGCAGTTCTCCGGCGGGAGCCTACAATGAGCAGTTCTTC. The rearrangement links TRBV5-4 to TRBJ2-1, with 7 nucleotides matching TRBD2. After removal of 5 bases from V and 2 bases from J, the junction contained 7 bases not matched to a gene. This CDR3 has 15 residues. Germline loops: CDR1 SGHNT, CDR2 YYREEE (reference sequence). The whole variable domain, remainder taken from reference TRBV5-4 and TRBJ2-1, is ETGVTQSPTHLIKTRGQQVTLRCSSQSGHNTVSWYQQALGQGPQFIFQYYREEENGRGNFPPRFSGLQFPNYSSELNVNALELDDSALYLCASSSPAGAYNEQFFGPGTRLTVL.